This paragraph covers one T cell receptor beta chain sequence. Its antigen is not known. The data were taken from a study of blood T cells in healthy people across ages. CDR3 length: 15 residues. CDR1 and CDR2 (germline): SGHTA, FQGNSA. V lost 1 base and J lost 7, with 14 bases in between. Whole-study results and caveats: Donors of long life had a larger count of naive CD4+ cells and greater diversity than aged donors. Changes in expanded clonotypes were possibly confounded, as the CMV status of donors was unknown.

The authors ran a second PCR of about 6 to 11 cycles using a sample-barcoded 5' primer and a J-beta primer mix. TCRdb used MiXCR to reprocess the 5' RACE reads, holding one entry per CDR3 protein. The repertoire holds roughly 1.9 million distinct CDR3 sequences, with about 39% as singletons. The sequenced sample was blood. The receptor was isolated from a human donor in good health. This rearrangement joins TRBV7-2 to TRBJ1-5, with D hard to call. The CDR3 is CASSLVPARQQPQHF. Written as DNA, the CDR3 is TGTGCCAGCAGCTTAGTCCCTGCCAGGCAGCAGCCCCAGCATTTT.